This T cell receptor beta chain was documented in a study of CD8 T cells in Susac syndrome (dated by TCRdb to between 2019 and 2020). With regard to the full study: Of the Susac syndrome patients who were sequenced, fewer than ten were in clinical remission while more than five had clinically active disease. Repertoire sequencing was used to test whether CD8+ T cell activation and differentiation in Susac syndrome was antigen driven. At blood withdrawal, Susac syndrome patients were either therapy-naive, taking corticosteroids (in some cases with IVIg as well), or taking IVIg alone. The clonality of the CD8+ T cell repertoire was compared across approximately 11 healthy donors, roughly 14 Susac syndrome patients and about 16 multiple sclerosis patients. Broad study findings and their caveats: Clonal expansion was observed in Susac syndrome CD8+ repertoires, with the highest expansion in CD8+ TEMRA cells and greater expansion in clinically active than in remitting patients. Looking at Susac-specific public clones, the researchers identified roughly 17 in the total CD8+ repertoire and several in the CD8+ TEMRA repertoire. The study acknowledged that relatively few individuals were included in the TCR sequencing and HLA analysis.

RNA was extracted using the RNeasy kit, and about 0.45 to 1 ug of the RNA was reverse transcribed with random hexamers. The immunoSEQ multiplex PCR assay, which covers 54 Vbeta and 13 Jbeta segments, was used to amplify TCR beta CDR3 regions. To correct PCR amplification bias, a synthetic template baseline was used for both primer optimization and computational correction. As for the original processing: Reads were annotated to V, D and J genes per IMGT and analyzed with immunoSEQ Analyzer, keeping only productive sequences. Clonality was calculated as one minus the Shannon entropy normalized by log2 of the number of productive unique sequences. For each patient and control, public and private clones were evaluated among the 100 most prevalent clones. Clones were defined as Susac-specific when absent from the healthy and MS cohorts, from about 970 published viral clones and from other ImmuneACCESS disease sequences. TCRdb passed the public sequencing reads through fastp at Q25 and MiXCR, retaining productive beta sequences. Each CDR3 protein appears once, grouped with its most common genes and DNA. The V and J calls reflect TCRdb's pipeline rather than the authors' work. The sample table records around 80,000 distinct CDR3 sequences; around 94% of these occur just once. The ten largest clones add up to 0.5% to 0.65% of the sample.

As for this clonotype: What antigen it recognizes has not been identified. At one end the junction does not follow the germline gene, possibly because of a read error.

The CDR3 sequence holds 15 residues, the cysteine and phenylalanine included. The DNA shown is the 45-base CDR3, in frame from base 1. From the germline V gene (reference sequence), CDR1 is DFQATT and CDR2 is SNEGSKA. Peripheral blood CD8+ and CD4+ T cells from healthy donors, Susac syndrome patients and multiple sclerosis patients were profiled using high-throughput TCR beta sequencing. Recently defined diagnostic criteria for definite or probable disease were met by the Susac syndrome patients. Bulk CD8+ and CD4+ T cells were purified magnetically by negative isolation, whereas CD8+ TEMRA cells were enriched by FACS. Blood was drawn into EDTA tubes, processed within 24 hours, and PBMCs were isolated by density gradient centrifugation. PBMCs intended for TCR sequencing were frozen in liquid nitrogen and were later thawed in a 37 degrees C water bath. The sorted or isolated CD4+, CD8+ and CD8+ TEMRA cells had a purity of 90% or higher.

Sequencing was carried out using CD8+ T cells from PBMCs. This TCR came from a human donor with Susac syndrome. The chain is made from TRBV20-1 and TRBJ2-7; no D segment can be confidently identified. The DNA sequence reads TGCAGTGCCAGAGATCCGGGTATTCCCACCTACGAGCAGTACTTC. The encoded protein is CSARDPGIPTYEQYF.